The present T cell receptor beta chain was sequenced within a study of radiotherapy plus CTLA-4 blockade in lung cancer (dated by TCRdb to the late 2010s). At the level of the whole study: Among the enrolled patients, about 19% had an objective response, and 25% to 40% reached disease control.

General conclusions and limits of the study: TCR clones derived from tumors expanded in peripheral blood after treatment with radiotherapy and ipilimumab. Increased serum interferon-beta after radiation, together with early dynamic changes in blood T cell clones, were reported to be the strongest predictors of response.

The library was produced with the immunoSEQ multiplex PCR assay. TCRdb holds this immuneACCESS table with in-frame rearrangements only. Some clones are missing; in checked studies, unresolved V genes explain under half, and the rest has no known cause. In this sample the table shows more than 90,000 clones, roughly 77% of which occur a single time. About 3.5% of the sample goes to the ten largest clones. Focal radiation therapy combined with CTLA-4 blockade (ipilimumab) was tested in patients with chemo-refractory metastatic non-small-cell lung cancer. This clone has more than one count but fewer than ten. This receptor's antigen is unknown. Base qualities were left out, and no much larger clone turns up one base away. Sequences MNHEY (CDR1) and SVGAGI (CDR2) are obtained from the germline V gene. From the cysteine up to the phenylalanine, the CDR3 has a length of 14 residues. The retained sequence is limited to the CDR3, 42 bases, with the frame set at the first base. The germline V end is reduced by 5 bases and the J end by 4 bases; junction bases left unmatched: 4.

The V gene is TRBV6-5 and the J gene is TRBJ1-5, with 8 central nucleotides matching TRBD1. The receptor comes from a human donor with non-small cell lung cancer that progressed on radiotherapy plus ipilimumab. Some clones in this sample may be carry-over from other donors' samples. The input for sequencing was peripheral blood, taken from a patient treated with radiotherapy plus ipilimumab. CDR3 loop: CASSKGQGNQPQHF. The DNA sequence follows: TGTGCCAGCAGTAAAGGACAGGGAAATCAGCCCCAGCATTTT.